What follows describes a single T cell receptor beta chain. The V gene lost 1 base and the J gene lost 8 bases, with 12 bases spanning the gap. This CDR3 region has 13 residues. Germline V lookup: CDR1 SGDLS, CDR2 YYNGEE. Generated by immunoSEQ multiplex PCR, the TCRdb table keeps only in-frame clones and is missing some. In the table there are about 210,000 clones, 80% to 90% of which are singletons. This specimen belongs to a study of blood T cell repertoires in COVID-19. For the study at large: Acute and convalescent COVID-19 specimens originated in the United States, Italy and Spain. PBMCs, B-cell-depleted T cells, or T cells provided the cDNA or gDNA that made up the material.

The clonotype comes from a woman aged 80 or older with acute or convalescent COVID-19. The sample was peripheral blood. The genes are TRBV9 and TRBJ1-1; TRBD1 might be the D (5 bases). CDR3 DNA sequence: TGTGCCAGCAGCGTAACGGGACTAGCAGAAGCTTTCTTT. Translated: CASSVTGLAEAFF.